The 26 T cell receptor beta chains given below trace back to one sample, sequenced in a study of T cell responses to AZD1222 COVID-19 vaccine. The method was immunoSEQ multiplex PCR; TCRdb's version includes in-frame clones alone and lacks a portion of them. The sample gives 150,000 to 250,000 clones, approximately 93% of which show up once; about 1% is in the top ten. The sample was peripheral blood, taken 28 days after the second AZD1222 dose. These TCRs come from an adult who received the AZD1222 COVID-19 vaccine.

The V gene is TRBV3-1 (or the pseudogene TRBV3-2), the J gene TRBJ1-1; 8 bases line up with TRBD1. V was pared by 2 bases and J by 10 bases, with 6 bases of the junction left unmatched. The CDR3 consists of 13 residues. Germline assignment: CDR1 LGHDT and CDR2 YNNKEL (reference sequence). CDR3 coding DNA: TGTGCCAGCAGCCAACCCCCAGGGGGCCGAGCTTTCTTT. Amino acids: CASSQPPGGRAFF.

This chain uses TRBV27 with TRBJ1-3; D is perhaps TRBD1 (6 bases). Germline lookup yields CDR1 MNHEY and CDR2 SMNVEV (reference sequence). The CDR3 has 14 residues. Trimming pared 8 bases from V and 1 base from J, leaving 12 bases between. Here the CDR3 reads CASSQGISGNTIYF. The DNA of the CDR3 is TGTGCCAGCTCCCAGGGGATATCTGGAAACACCATATATTTT.

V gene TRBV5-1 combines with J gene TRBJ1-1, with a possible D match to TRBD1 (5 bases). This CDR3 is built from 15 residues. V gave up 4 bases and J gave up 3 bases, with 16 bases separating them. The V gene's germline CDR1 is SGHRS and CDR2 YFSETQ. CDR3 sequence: CASSMTAGSHTEAFF. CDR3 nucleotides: TGCGCCAGCAGCATGACAGCGGGAAGTCACACTGAAGCTTTCTTT.

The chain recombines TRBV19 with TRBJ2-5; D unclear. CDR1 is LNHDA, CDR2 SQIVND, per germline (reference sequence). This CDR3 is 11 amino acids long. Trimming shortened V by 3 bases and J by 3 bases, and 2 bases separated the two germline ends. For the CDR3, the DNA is TGTGCCAGTAGTATTAAAGAGACCCAGTACTTC. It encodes CASSIKETQYF. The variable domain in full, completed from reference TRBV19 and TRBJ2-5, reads DGGITQSPKYLFRKEGQNVTLSCEQNLNHDAMYWYRQDPGQGLRLIYYSQIVNDFQKGDIAEGYSVSREKKESFPLTVTSAQKNPTAFYLCASSIKETQYFGPGTRLLVL.

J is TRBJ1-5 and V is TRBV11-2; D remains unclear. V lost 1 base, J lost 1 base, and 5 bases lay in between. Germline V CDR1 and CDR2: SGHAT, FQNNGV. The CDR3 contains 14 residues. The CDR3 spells CASSLAESNQPQHF. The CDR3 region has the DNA TGTGCCAGCAGCTTAGCAGAGAGCAATCAGCCCCAGCATTTT.

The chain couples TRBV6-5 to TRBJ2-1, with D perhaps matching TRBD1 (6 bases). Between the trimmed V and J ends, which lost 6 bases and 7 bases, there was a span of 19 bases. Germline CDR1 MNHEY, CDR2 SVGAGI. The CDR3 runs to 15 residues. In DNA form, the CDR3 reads TGTGCCAGCAGGACTACAGGGAATCAAAAAAATGAGCAGTTCTTC. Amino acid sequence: CASRTTGNQKNEQFF.

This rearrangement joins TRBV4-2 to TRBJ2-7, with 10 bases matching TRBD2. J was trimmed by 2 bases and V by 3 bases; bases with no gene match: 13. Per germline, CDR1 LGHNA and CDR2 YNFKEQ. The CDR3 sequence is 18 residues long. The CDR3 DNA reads TGTGCCAGCAGCCAGGACGGACTAGCGGCTACGCCTGCCTACGAGCAGTACTTC. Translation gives CASSQDGLAATPAYEQYF.

In DNA form, the CDR3 reads TGTGCCAGCAGTTACTGGGGGACCTCCTACGAGCAGTACTTC. This codes for CASSYWGTSYEQYF. This chain uses TRBV6-5 with TRBJ2-7; D might be TRBD1 or TRBD2, each matching 5 bases. The length of the CDR3 is 14 residues. CDR1 MNHEY and CDR2 SVGAGI come from the germline V gene. V lost 1 base, J lost 0 bases, and 7 bases lay in between.

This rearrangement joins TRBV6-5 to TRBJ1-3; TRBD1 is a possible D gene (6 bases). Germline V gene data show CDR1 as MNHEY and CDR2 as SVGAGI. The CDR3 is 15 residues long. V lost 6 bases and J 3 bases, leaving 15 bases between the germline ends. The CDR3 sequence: CASRIRDIGGNTIYF. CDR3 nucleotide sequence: TGTGCCAGCAGGATCCGGGACATAGGTGGAAACACCATATATTTT.

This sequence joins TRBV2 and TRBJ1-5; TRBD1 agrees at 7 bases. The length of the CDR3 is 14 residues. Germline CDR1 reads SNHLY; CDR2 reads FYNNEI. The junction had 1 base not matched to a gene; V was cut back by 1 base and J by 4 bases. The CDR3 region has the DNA TGTGCCAGCAGTGAAGGGGACAGAAATCAGCCCCAGCATTTT. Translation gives CASSEGDRNQPQHF.

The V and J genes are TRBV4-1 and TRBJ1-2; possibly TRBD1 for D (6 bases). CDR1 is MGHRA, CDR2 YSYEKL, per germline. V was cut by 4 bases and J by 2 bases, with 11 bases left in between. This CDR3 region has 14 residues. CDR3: CASSPPGQNYGYTF. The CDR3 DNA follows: TGCGCCAGCAGCCCGCCCGGACAGAACTATGGCTACACCTTC.

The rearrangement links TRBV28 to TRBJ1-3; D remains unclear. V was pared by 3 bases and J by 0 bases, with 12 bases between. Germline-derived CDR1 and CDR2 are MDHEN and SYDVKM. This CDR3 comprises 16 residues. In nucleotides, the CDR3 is TGTGCCAGCAGTTTGTCCCAATGGGGCTCTGGAAACACCATATATTTT. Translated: CASSLSQWGSGNTIYF. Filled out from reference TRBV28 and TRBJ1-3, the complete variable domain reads DVKVTQSSRYLVKRTGEKVFLECVQDMDHENMFWYRQDPGLGLRLIYFSYDVKMKEKGDIPEGYSVSREKKERFSLILESASTNQTSMYLCASSLSQWGSGNTIYFGEGSWLTVV.

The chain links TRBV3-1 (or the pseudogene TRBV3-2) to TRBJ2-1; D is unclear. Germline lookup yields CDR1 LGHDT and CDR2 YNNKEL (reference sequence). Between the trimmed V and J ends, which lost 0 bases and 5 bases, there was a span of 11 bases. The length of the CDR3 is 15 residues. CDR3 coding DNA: TGTGCCAGCAGCCAAGATCTTGGACGCCACAATGAGCAGTTCTTC. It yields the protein CASSQDLGRHNEQFF.

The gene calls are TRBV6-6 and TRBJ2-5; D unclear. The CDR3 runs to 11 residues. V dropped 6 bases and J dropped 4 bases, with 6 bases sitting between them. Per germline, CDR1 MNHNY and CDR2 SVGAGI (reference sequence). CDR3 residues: CASSTRETQYF. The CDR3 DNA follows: TGTGCCAGCAGCACTCGAGAGACCCAGTACTTC.

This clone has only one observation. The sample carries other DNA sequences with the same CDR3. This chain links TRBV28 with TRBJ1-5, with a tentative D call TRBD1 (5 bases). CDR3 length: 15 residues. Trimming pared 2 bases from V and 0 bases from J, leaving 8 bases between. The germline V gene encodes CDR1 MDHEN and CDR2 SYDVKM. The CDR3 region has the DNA TGTGCCAGCAGTTTAGGGGGTAATAGCAATCAGCCCCAGCATTTT. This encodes CASSLGGNSNQPQHF.

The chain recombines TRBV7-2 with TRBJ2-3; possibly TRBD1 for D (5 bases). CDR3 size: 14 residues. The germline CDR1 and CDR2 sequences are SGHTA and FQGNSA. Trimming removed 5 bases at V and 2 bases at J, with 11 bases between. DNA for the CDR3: TGTGCCAGCAGCCCAGACAGAAACACAGATACGCAGTATTTT. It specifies CASSPDRNTDTQYF. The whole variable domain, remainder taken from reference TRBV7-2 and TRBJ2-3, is GAGVSQSPSNKVTEKGKDVELRCDPISGHTALYWYRQSLGQGLEFLIYFQGNSAPDKSGLPSDRFSAERTGGSVSTLTIQRTQQEDSAVYLCASSPDRNTDTQYFGPGTRLTVL.

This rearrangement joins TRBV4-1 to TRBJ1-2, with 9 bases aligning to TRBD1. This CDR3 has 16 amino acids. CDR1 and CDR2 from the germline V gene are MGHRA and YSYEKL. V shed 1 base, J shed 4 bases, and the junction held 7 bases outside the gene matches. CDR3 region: CASSQGPGQGAYGYTF. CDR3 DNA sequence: TGCGCCAGCAGCCAAGGTCCGGGACAGGGAGCCTATGGCTACACCTTC.

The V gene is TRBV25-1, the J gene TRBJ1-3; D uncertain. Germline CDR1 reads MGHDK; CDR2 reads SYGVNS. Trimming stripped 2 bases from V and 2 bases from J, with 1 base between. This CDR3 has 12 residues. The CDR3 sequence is CASSEPGNTIYF. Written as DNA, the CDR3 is TGTGCCAGCAGTGAACCTGGAAACACCATATATTTT.

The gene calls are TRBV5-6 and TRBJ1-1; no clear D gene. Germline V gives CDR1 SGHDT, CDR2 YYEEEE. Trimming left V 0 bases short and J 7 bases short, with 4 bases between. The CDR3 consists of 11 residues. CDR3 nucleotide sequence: TGTGCCAGCAGCTTGGGTAGTGAAGCTTTCTTT. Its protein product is CASSLGSEAFF.

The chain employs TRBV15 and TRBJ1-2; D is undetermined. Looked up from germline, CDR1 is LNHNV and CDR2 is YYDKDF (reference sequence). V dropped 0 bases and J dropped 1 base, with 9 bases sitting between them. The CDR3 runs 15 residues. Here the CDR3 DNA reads TGTGCCACCAGCAGAGATTACGAGATTAACTATGGCTACACCTTC. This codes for CATSRDYEINYGYTF.

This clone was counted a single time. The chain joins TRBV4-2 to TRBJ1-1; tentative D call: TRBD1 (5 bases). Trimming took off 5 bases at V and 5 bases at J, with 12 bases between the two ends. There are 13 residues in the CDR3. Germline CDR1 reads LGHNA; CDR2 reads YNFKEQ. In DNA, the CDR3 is TGTGCCAGCAGCATCGGCGGGGGTACTGAAGCTTTCTTT. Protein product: CASSIGGGTEAFF.

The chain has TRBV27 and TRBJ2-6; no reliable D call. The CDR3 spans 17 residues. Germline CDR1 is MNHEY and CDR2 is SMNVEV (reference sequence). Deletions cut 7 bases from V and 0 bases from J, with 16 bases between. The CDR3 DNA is TGTGCCAGCAACCCCTCGGGTACCCACTCTGGGGCCAACGTCCTGACTTTC. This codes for CASNPSGTHSGANVLTF.

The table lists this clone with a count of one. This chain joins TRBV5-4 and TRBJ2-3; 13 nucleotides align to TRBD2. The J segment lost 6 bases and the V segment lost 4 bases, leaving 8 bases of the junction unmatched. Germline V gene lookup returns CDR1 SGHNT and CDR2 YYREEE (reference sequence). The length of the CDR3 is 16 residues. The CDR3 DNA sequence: TGTGCCAGCAGCCCGGGACTAGCGGGGCCTGCGGATACGCAGTATTTT. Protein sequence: CASSPGLAGPADTQYF.

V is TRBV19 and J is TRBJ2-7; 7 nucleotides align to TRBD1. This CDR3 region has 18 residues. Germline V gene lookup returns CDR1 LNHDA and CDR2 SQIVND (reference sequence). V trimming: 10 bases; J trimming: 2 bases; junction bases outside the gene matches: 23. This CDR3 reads CATPPGQPLERPPYEQYF. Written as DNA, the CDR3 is TGTGCCACCCCACCGGGACAGCCTCTTGAACGCCCTCCCTACGAGCAGTACTTC.

The CDR3 nucleotides read TGTGCCACCGCCGGCAGGGAGGAGTTTCAGCCCCAGCATTTT. Amino acid sequence: CATAGREEFQPQHF. This rearrangement joins TRBV6-5 to TRBJ1-5; D might be TRBD1 (5 bases). Germline loops: CDR1 MNHEY, CDR2 SVGAGI. Trimming shortened V by 10 bases and J by 6 bases, and 19 bases separated the two germline ends. This CDR3 has 14 amino acids.

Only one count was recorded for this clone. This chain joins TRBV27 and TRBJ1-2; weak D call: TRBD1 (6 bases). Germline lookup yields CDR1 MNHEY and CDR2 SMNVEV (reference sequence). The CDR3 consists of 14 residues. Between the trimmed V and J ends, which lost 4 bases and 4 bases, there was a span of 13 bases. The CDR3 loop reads CASSSLDRSYGYTF. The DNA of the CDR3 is TGTGCCAGCAGTTCCCTCGACAGGAGCTATGGCTACACCTTC.